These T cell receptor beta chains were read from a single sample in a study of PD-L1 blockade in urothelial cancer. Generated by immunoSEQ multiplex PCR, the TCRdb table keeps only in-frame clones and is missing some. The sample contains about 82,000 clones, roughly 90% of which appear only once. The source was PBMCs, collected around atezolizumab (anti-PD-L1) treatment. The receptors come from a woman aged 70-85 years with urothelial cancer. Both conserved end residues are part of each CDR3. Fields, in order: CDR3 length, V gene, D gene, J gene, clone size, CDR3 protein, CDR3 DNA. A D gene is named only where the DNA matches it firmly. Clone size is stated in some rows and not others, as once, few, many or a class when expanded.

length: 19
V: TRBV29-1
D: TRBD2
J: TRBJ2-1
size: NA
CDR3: CSVEARGEASGSSYNEQFF
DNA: TGCAGCGTTGAAGCGAGGGGCGAGGCTAGCGGGTCGTCCTACAATGAGCAGTTCTTC

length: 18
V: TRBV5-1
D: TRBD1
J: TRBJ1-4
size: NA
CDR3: CASSIGQGVFATNEKLFF
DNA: TGCGCCAGCAGCATAGGACAGGGGGTGTTTGCAACTAATGAAAAACTGTTTTTT

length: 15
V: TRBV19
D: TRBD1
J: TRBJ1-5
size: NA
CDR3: CASTRGTGGGQPQHF
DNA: TGTGCCAGTACCAGGGGGACAGGGGGAGGTCAGCCCCAGCATTTT

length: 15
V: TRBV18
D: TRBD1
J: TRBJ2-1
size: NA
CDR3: CASSQSGQGENEQFF
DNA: TGTGCCAGCTCACAAAGTGGACAGGGTGAAAATGAGCAGTTCTTC

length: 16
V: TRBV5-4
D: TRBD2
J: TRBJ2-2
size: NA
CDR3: CASSLPSGRNTGELFF
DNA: TGTGCCAGCAGCTTGCCTAGCGGGAGGAACACCGGGGAGCTGTTTTTT

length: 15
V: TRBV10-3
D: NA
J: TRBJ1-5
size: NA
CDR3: CAISESGSSNQPQHF
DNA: TGTGCCATCAGTGAGTCGGGCAGCAGCAATCAGCCCCAGCATTTT

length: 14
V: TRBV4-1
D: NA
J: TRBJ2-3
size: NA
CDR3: CASSQVLGLDTQYF
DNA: TGCGCCAGCAGCCAAGTTCTAGGTTTGGATACGCAGTATTTT

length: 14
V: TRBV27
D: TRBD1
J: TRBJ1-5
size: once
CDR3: CASSLQGGNQPQHF
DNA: TGTGCCAGCAGTTTACAGGGGGGAAATCAGCCCCAGCATTTT

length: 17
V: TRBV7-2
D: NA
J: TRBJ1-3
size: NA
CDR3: CASSLSGGKRSGNTIYF
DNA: TGTGCCAGCAGCTTATCTGGGGGGAAGCGCTCTGGAAACACCATATATTTT

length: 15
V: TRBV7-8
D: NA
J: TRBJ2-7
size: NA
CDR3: CASSPRRFGLYEQYF
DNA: TGTGCCAGCAGCCCGAGGAGGTTCGGCCTTTACGAGCAGTACTTC

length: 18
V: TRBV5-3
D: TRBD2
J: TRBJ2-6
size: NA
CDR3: CARSLAPSGGTGANVLTF
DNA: TGTGCCAGAAGCTTGGCCCCTAGCGGGGGGACTGGGGCCAACGTCCTGACTTTC

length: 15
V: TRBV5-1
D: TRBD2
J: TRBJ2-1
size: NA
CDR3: CASSSLAGAGNEQFF
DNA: TGCGCCAGCAGCAGTTTAGCGGGAGCGGGAAATGAGCAGTTCTTC

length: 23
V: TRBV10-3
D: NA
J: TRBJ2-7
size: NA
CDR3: CAISATGWDKGRMRVNLSYEQYF
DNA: TGTGCCATCAGTGCGACCGGGTGGGACAAGGGGCGGATGAGGGTTAACCTCTCCTACGAGCAGTACTTC

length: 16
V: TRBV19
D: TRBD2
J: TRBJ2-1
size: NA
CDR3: CASSIQAGGSYNEQFF
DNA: TGTGCCAGTAGTATCCAAGCGGGAGGCTCCTACAATGAGCAGTTCTTC

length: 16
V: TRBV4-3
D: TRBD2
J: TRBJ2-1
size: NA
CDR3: CASSQAVGGAYNEQFF
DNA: TGCGCCAGCAGCCAAGCGGTGGGGGGGGCCTACAATGAGCAGTTCTTC

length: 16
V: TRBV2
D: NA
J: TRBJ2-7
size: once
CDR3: CASSPFAGLASATTYF
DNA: TGTGCCAGCAGTCCCTTTGCAGGGCTCGCTTCCGCCACTACGTACTTC

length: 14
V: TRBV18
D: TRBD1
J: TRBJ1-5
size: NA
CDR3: CASSPTGEAVAQHF
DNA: TGTGCCAGCTCACCGACAGGGGAAGCCGTGGCCCAGCATTTT

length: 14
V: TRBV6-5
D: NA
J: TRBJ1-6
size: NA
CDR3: CASSYPAMNSPLHF
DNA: TGTGCCAGCAGTTATCCCGCTATGAATTCACCCCTCCACTTT